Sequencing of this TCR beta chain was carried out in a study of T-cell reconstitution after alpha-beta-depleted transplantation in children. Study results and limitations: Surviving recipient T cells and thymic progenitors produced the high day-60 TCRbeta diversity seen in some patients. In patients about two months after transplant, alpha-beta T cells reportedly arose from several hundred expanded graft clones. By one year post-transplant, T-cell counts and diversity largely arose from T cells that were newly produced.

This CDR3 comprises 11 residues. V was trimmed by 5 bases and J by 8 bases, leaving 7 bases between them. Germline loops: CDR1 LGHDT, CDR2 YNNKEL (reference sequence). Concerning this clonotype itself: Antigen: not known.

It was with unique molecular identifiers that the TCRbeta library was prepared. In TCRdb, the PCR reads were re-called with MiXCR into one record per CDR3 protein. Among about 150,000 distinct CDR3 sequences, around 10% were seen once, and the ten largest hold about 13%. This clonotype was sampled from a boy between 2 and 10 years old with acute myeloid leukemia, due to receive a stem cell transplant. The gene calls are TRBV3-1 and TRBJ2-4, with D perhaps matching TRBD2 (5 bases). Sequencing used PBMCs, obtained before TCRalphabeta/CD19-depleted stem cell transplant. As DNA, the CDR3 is TGTGCCAGCAGCGCAGCGGACATTCAGTACTTC. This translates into CASSAADIQYF.